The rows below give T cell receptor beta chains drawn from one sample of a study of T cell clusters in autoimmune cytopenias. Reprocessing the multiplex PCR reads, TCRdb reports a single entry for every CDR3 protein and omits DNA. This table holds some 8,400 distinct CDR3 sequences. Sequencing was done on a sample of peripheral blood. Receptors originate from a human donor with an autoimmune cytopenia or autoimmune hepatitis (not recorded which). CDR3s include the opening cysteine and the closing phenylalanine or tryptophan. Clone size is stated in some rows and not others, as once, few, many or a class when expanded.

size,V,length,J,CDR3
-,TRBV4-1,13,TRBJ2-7,CASSPDSSYEQYF
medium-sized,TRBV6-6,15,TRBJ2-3,CASRANDRVPDTQYF
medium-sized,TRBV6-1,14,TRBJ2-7,CASSEGDRGHEQYF
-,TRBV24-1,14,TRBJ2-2,CATSSGGRTGELFF
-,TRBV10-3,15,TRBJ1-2,CAISEEGAWSYGYTF
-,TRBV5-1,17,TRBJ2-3,CASSLGDRPSSTDTQYF
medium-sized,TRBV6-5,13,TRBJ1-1,CASSYSGYTEAFF
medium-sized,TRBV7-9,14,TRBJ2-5,CASSLGERGETQYF
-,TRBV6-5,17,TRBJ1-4,CASSYGFGGAPAEKLFF
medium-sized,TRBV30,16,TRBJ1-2,CAWSGLDRVANYGYTF
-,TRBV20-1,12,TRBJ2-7,CSARDPTSRQYF
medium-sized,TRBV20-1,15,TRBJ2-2,CSARVLAGNTGELFF
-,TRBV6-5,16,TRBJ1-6,CASRVTVNSYNSPLHF
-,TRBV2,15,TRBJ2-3,CASSDASGSTDTQYF
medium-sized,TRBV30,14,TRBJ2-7,CAWRTGQNSYEQYF
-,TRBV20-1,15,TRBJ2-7,CSAHPNSGRAYEQYF
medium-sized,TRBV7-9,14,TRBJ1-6,CASSSTGERSPLHF
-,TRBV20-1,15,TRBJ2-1,CSAKGSGRAHNEQFF
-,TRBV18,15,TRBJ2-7,CASSPTGDPTYEQYF
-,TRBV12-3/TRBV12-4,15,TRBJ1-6,CASSSPEGYNSPLHF
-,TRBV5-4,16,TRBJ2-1,CASSWGVTGGHGEQFF
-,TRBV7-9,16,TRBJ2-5,CASSLLGGGTQETQYF
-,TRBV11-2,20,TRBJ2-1,CASSLRGSPGLRGSYNEQFF
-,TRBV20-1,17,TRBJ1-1,CSAPFPSPGHRATEAFF
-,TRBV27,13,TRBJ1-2,CASRGDIYYGYTF
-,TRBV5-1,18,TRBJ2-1,CASSLAYTTTSRHNEQFF
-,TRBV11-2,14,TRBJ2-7,CASSPAQGAVEQYF
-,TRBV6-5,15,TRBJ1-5,CASRLDRGINQPQHF
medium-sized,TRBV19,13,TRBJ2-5,CASSGTDQETQYF
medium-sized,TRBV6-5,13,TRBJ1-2,CASSFATGYGYTF
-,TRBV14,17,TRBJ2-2,CASSQVSGQRNTGELFF
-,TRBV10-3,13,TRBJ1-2,CAITVDRGRGYTF
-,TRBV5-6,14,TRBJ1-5,CASSWGSSNQPQHF
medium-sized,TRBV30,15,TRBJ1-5,CAWSRPGRGNQPQHF
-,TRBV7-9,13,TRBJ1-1,CASSLGQGGEAFF
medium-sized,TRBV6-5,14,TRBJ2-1,CASRTSGRVNEQFF
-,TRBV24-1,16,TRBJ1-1,CATSVSRGQMNTEAFF
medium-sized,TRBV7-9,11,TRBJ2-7,CASSFSYEQYF
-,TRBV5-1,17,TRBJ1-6,CASSFGLHSSYNSPLHF
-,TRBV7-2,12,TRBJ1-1,CASSRGRSEAFF
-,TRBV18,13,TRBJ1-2,CASSRDKANGYTF
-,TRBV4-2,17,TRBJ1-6,CASSQDESRQLNSPLHF
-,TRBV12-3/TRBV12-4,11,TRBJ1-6,CASRGNSPLHF
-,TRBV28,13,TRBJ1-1,CASDGHPNTEAFF
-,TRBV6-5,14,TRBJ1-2,CASSQGQGARGYTF
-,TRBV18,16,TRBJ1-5,CASSPQVQGANQPQHF
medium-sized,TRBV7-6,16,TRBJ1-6,CASSLGPGQGHSPLHF
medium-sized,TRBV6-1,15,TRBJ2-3,CASSERQGGTDTQYF
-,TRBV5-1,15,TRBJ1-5,CASSLGAEPNQPQHF